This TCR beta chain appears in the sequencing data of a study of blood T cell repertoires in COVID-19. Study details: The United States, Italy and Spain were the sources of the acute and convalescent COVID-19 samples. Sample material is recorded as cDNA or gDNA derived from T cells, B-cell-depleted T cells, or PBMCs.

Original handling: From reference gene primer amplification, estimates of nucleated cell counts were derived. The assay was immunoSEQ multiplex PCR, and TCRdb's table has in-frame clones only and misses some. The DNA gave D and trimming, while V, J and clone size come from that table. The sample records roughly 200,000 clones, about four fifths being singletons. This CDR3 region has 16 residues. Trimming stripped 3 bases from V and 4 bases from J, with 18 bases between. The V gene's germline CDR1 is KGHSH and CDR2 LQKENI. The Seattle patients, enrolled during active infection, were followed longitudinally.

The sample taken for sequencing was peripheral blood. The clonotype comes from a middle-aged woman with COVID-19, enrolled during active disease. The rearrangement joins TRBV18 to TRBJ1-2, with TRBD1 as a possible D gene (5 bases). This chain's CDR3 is CASSPDGGRGAYGYTF. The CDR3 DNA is TGTGCCAGCTCACCTGACGGGGGGAGGGGCGCCTATGGCTACACCTTC.